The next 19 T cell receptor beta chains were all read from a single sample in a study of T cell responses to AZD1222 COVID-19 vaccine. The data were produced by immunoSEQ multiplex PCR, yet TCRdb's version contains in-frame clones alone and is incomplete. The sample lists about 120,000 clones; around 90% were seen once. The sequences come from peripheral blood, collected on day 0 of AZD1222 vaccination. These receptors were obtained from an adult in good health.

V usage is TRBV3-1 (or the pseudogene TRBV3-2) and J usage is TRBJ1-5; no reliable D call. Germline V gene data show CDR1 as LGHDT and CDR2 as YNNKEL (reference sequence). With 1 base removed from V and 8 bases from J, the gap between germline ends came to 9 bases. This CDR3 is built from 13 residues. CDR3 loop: CASSQGRSEPQHF. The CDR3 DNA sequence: TGTGCCAGCAGCCAAGGAAGGTCAGAGCCCCAGCATTTT.

CDR3 in amino acids: CASSTQATSGNTIYF. DNA of the CDR3: TGTGCCAGTAGTACTCAGGCGACCTCTGGAAACACCATATATTTT. The V and J genes are TRBV19 and TRBJ1-3; D ambiguous. CDR3 length: 15 residues. In germline, CDR1 is LNHDA, CDR2 SQIVND (reference sequence). Trimming shortened V by 4 bases and J by 0 bases, and 10 bases separated the two germline ends.

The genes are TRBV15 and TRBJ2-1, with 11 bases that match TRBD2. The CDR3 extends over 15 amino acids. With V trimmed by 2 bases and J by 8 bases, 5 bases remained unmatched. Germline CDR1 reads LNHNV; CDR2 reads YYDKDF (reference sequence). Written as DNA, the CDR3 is TGTGCCACCAGCAGAATAGCGGGAGGGCCGGATGAGCAGTTCTTC. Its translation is CATSRIAGGPDEQFF.

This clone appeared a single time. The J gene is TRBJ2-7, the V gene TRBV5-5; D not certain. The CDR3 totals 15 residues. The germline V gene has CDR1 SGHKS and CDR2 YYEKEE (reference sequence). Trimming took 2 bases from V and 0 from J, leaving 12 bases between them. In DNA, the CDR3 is TGTGCCAGCAGCTTAGAAGGGATTAGCTCCTACGAGCAGTACTTC. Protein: CASSLEGISSYEQYF.

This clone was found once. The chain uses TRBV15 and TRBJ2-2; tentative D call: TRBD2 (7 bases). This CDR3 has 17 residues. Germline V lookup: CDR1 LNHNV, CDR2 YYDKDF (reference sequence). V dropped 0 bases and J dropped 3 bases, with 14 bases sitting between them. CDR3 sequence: CATSRDRGAGDTGELFF. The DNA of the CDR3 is TGTGCCACCAGCAGAGACCGGGGGGCGGGAGACACCGGGGAGCTGTTTTTT.

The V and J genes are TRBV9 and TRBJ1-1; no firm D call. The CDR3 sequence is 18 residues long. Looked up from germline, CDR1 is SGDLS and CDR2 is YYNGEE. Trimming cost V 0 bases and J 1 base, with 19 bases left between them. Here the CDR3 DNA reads TGTGCCAGCAGCGTAGGCCGTAGGACCGGGATGAAGAACACTGAAGCTTTCTTT. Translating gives CASSVGRRTGMKNTEAFF.

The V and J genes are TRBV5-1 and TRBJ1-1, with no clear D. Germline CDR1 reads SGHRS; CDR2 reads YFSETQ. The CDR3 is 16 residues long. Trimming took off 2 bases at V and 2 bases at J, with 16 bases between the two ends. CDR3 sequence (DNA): TGCGCCAGCAGCTTCGGAACAGCGTGGGAAAACACTGAAGCTTTCTTT. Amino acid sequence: CASSFGTAWENTEAFF.

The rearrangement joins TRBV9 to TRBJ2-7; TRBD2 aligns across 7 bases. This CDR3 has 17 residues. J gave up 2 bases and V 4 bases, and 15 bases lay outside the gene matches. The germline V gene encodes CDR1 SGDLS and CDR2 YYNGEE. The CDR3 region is CASSRSGTHTPPYEQYF. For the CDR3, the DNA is TGTGCCAGCAGCCGAAGCGGGACGCACACTCCTCCCTACGAGCAGTACTTC.

CDR3 sequence: CASSLGPGRGNQPQHF. The DNA of the CDR3 is TGTGCCAGCAGCTTAGGTCCGGGTCGGGGCAATCAGCCCCAGCATTTT. The J gene is TRBJ1-5, the V gene TRBV11-2; D is unresolved. Trimming removed 1 base at V and 2 bases at J, with 12 bases between. In germline, CDR1 is SGHAT, CDR2 FQNNGV. This CDR3 has 16 amino acids.

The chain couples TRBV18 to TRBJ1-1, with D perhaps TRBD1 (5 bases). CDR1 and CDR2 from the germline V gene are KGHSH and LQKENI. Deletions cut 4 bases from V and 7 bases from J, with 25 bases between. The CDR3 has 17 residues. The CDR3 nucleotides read TGTGCCAGCTCACTGACGTTGACAGCCTCTTGGGAGAATGAAGCTTTCTTT. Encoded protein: CASSLTLTASWENEAFF.

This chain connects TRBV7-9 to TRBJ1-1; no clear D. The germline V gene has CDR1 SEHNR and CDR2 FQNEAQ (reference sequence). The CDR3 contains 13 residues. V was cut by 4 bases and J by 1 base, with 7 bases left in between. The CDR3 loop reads CASSYFQNTEAFF. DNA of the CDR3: TGTGCCAGCAGCTATTTCCAGAACACTGAAGCTTTCTTT.

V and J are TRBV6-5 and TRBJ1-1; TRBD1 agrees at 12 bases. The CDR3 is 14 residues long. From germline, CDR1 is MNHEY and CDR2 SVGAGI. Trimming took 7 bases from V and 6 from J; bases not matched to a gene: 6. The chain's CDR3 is CASTRDRGQSEAFF. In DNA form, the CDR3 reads TGTGCCAGCACCCGGGACAGGGGGCAATCTGAAGCTTTCTTT.

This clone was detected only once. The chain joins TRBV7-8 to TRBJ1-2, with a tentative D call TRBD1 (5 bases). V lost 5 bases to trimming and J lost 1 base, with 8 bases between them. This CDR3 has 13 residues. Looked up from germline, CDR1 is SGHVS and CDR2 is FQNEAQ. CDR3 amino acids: CASSPQDNYGYTF. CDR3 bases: TGTGCCAGCAGCCCACAGGATAACTATGGCTACACCTTC.

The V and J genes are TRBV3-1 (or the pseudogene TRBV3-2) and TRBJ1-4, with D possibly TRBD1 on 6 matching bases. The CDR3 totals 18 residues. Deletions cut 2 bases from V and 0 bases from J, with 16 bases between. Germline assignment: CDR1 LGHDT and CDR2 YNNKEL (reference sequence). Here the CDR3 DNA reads TGTGCCAGCAGCCAACCCCAGGGGACCCTTGCAACTAATGAAAAACTGTTTTTT. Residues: CASSQPQGTLATNEKLFF.

The CDR3 DNA reads TGTGCCAGCAGCTTAGGTTCGGCAGGGAGAGGCACCGGGGAGCTGTTTTTT. Its translation: CASSLGSAGRGTGELFF. The V gene is TRBV7-9, the J gene TRBJ2-2; TRBD1 or TRBD2 may be the D gene (5 bases each). Trimming stripped 1 base from V and 4 bases from J, with 16 bases between. Germline V gives CDR1 SEHNR, CDR2 FQNEAQ (reference sequence). The CDR3 loop spans 17 amino acids. The full variable domain, with the rest looked up from reference TRBV7-9 and TRBJ2-2, is DTGVSQNPRHKITKRGQNVTFRCDPISEHNRLYWYRQTLGQGPEFLTYFQNEAQLEKSRLLSDRFSAERPKGSFSTLEIQRTEQGDSAMYLCASSLGSAGRGTGELFFGEGSRLTVL.

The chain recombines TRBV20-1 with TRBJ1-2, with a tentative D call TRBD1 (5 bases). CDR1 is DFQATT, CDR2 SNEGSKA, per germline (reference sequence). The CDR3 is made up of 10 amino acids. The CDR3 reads CTAGDYGYTF. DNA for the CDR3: TGCACCGCGGGGGACTATGGCTACACCTTC.

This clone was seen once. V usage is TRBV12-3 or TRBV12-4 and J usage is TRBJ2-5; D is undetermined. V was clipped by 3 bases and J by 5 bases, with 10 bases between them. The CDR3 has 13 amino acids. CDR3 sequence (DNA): TGTGCCAGCAGTTTGAATAGTGTTGAGACCCAGTACTTC. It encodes CASSLNSVETQYF.

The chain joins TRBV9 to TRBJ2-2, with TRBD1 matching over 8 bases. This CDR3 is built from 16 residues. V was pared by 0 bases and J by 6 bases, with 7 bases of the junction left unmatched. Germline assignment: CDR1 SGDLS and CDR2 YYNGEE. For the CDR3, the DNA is TGTGCCAGCAGCGTAGGACAGGGGTATTTGGCCGGGGAGCTGTTTTTT. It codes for CASSVGQGYLAGELFF.

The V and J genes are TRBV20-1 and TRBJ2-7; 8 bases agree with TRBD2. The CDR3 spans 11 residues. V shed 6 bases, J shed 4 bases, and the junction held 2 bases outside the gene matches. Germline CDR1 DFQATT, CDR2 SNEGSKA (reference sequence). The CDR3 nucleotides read TGCAGTGCAGGACTAGCTTACGAGCAGTACTTC. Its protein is CSAGLAYEQYF.